This TCR beta chain emerged from a study of blood T cell repertoires in COVID-19. Germline V gene sequence: CDR1 SGHDT, CDR2 YYEEEE. Unmatched junction bases numbered 12, after V lost 4 bases and J lost 0 bases. The CDR3 runs to 18 residues. Method: immunoSEQ multiplex PCR; TCRdb's copy keeps in-frame clones and lacks some. Here the sample spans 90,000 to 120,000 clones, about three quarters being singletons. The source is a man older than 75 with acute or convalescent COVID-19. The chain uses TRBV5-6 and TRBJ2-4; 8 nucleotides align to TRBD2. Sequencing used peripheral blood. CDR3 loop: CASSVRAGGTPAKNIQYF. Here the CDR3 DNA reads TGTGCCAGCAGCGTGAGGGCGGGAGGAACCCCAGCCAAAAACATTCAGTACTTC.